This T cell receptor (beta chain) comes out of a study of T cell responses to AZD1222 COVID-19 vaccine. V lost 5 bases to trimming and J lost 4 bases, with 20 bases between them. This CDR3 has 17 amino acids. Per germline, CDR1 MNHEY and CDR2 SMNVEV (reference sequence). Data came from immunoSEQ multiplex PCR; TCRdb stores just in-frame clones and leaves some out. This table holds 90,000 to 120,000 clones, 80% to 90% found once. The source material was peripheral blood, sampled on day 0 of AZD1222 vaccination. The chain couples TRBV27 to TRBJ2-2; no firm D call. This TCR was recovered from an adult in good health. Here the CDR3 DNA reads TGTGCCAGCAGTCCCCCGACGGCTGACCTGGGCACCGGGGAGCTGTTTTTT. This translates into CASSPPTADLGTGELFF.